This T cell receptor (beta chain) was sequenced in a study of blood T cell repertoires in COVID-19. The wider study: Donors in the United States, Italy and Spain gave samples during acute or convalescent COVID-19.

The CDR3 spans 18 residues. V lost 0 bases, J lost 6 bases, and 14 bases stayed unmatched. CDR1 is LGHNT, CDR2 FRNRAP, per germline. This clone was detected once. Authors' methods: Amplified reference gene primers provided the basis for estimating nucleated cell counts. Libraries were prepared by immunoSEQ multiplex PCR; TCRdb keeps only in-frame clonotypes and omits some of them. That table is the source of V, J and clone size, and D and trimming were worked out from the DNA. This table has a few hundred thousand clones, 75% to 90% appearing once. Sequenced sample: peripheral blood. This receptor was obtained from a woman aged 40-49 years with acute or convalescent COVID-19. V and J are TRBV12-5 and TRBJ1-2, with 9 bases fitting TRBD1. Here the CDR3 DNA reads TGTGCTAGTGGTTTGGTAGAGTCGACAGGGGGTAGGAGGGATGGCTACACCTTC. Protein product: CASGLVESTGGRRDGYTF. Full variable domain (rest looked up from reference TRBV12-5 and TRBJ1-2): DARVTQTPRHKVTEMGQEVTMRCQPILGHNTVFWYRQTMMQGLELLAYFRNRAPLDDSGMPKDRFSAEMPDATLATLKIQPSEPRDSAVYFCASGLVESTGGRRDGYTFGSGTRLTVV.